The subject of this entry is one TCR beta chain. There is no known antigen for this receptor. Per-nucleotide qualities are absent, and no much larger clonotype sits a single base away. The CDR3 numbers 13 residues from cysteine through phenylalanine. Here the CDR3 DNA is all that survives: 39 bases in frame from base 1. V is trimmed back by 6 bases and J by 7 bases, and the junction contains 9 bases that no gene match accounts for. The method was PCR. DNA from cultured CD4+ T cells was subjected to TCR sequencing with the Oncomine TCR Beta short-read assay at the Johns Hopkins FTIC core. The QIAamp micro DNA kit was used to extract genomic DNA from the cultured CD4+ T cells. Oncomine TCR Beta libraries from cultured CD4+ T cells were pooled using unique dual indexes and sequenced on an Illumina iSeq 100. As for the original processing: Non-productive sequences were removed, and CDR3s not starting with C, not ending with F or W, or shorter than 7 amino acids were discarded. Antigen-specific clonotypes were identified with the MANAFEST web application by comparing peptide-stimulated wells with reference and other culture wells. To be called positive, a clone needed an FDR below 0.05, an odds ratio above 5, and a productive frequency above 0.1% in at least two of three replicate wells. Cross-reactive clonotypes were defined as significantly expanded in both SARS-CoV-2 spike wells and at least one common cold coronavirus spike condition. CDR3 homology was assessed with Levenshtein distances (stringdist) and unrooted phylogenetic trees (ape) in R version 3.6.1. TCRdb took the public reads, trimmed them with fastp at Q25, ran MiXCR for clone calling and kept in-frame beta chains. CDR3 protein sequences are deduplicated, and each keeps its most common genes and DNA. The V and J calls shown here were made by TCRdb, not taken from the authors' results. In this sample the table shows under 13,000 distinct CDR3 sequences, roughly 40% of which occur a single time. More than 9% of the sample is taken by the ten largest.

The sample comes from a study of vaccination and CD4 T cells after COVID-19 (dated by TCRdb to between 2021 and 2024). Describing the broader study: Convalescent patients had a positive SARS-CoV-2 result on nasal swab PCR, and of these patients, nine had mild disease and one had severe disease. The convalescent cohort comprised six males and four females, including two Hispanic individuals, seven Caucasians, two Asians and one multiracial person. Each participant got two doses of either the Pfizer-BioNTech BNT162b2 vaccine (n=8) or the Moderna mRNA-1273 vaccine (n=2). Post-COVID blood samples from convalescent patients were collected a median of about 110 days after diagnosis, with a range of roughly 30 to 170 days. Post-vaccine blood samples were collected a median of about 72 days after the second vaccine dose, ranging from about 12 to 241 days. Overlapping spike peptide pools from SARS-CoV-2 and from the common cold coronaviruses HCoV-NL63, HCoV-OC43 and HCoV-229E were used as culture stimuli. Control cultures received a CEFX viral epitope pool as the positive control, an HIV-1 Nef peptide pool as the negative control, or no peptide. In about 11 COVID-19 convalescent patients and several infection-naive healthy vaccine recipients, the spike-specific CD4+ TCR repertoire before mRNA vaccination was compared with the repertoire after mRNA vaccination.

The meaning of the sample's treatment or condition label: roughly 11-day PBMC culture with coronavirus spike peptide pools or control peptides (ViraFEST assay). The study used the ViraFEST assay, which expanded antigen-specific T cells with peptide pools and then identified expanded clonotypes by TCR sequencing. The positive SARS-CoV-2 PCR tests of the convalescent patients were dated from March to December 2020, before the Alpha, Beta and Delta variants emerged in the United States. Each well held around 2 million PBMCs cultured with about 9.8 ug/ml peptide pools in IMDM containing around 4.5% human AB serum and 9 to 10 IU/ml IL-2. Half of the culture medium was replaced with fresh IL-2-containing medium on days 3 and 7. Once the cells had been in culture for around ten days, the EasySep CD4+ T cell isolation kit was used to isolate CD4+ T cells by negative selection. Ficoll-Paque Plus gradient centrifugation was used to isolate PBMCs from whole blood, and the isolated PBMCs were then either used fresh or cryopreserved at -140C. Triplicate wells were generally used for each culture condition.

Here is what the overall study found, with its caveats: In convalescent patients, nearly all vaccine-specific clones (304 of 307) were found to be mono-reactive for SARS-CoV-2 spike rather than cross-reactive with common cold coronaviruses. In convalescent patients, a median around 86% of post-vaccine SARS-CoV-2-reactive clones were detected only after vaccination, and vaccine-specific priming was suggested by this finding. The study included relatively few convalescent patients and did not analyze early timepoints after natural infection. The median number of SARS-CoV-2-reactive clonotypes rose from about 19 after infection to about 40 after vaccination, but the change was not significant.

The clonotype originates from a human donor who had recovered from COVID-19. The V and J genes are TRBV12-3 or TRBV12-4 and TRBJ2-7; 7 bases in the middle match TRBD2. The sequenced sample was CD4+ T cells from blood, cultured in vitro, obtained after SARS-CoV-2 vaccination. The CDR3 is CASSKEAGGEQYF. The base sequence is TGTGCCAGCAGCAAAGAAGCCGGGGGGGAGCAGTACTTC.